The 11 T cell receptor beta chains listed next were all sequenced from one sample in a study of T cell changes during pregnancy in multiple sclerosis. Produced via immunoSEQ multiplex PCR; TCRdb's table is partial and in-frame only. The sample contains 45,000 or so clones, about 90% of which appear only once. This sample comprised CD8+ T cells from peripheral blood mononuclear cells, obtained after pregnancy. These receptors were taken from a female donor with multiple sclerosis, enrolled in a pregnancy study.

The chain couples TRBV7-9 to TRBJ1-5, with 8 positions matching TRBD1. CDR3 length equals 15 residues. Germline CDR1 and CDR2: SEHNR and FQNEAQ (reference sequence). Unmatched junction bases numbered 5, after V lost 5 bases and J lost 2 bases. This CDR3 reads CASSKDRVGNQPQHF. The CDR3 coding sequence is TGTGCCAGCAGCAAGGACAGGGTCGGCAATCAGCCCCAGCATTTT.

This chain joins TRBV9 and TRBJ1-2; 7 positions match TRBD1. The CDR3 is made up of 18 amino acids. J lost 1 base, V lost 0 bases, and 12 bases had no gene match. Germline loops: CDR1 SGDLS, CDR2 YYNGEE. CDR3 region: CASSVGWDSGKYNYGYTF. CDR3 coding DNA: TGTGCCAGCAGCGTAGGGTGGGACAGCGGCAAGTATAACTATGGCTACACCTTC. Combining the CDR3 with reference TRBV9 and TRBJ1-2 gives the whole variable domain DSGVTQTPKHLITATGQRVTLRCSPRSGDLSVYWYQQSLDQGLQFLIQYYNGEERAKGNILERFSAQQFPDLHSELNLSSLELGDSALYFCASSVGWDSGKYNYGYTFGSGTRLTVV.

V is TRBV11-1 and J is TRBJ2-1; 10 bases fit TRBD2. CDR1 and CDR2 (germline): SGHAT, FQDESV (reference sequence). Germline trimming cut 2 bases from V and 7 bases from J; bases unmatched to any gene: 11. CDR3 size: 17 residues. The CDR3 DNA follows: TGTGCCAGCAGCTTAAGGCGAAGCGGGGGGGCCGGTAATGAGCAGTTCTTC. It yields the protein CASSLRRSGGAGNEQFF.

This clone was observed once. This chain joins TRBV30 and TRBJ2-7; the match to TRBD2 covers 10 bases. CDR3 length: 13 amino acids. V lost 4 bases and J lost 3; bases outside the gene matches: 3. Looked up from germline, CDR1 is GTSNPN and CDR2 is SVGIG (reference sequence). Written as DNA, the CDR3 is TGTGCCTGGACGTCTAGCGGGAGCTACGAGCAGTACTTC. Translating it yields CAWTSSGSYEQYF.

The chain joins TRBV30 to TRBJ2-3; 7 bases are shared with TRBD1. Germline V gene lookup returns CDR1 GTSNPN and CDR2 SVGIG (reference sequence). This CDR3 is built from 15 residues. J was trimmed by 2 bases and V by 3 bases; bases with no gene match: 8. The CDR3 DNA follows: TGTGCCTGGAGCCCGGGACAGTCATACACAGATACGCAGTATTTT. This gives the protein CAWSPGQSYTDTQYF.

CDR3 in amino acids: CASSDSGQGLDNEQFF. In DNA, the CDR3 is TGTGCCAGCAGTGACTCTGGACAGGGGCTAGACAATGAGCAGTTCTTC. The rearrangement uses TRBV6-4 and TRBJ2-1; TRBD1 agrees at 9 bases. J was trimmed by 5 bases and V by 0 bases; bases with no gene match: 5. CDR1 and CDR2 from the germline V gene are MRHNA and SNTAGT. CDR3 length equals 16 residues.

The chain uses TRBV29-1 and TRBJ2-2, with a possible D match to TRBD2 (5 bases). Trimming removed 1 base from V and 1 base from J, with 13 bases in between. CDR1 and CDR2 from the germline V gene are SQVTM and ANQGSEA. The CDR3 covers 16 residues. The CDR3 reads CSVEAGGSGNTGELFF. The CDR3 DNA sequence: TGCAGCGTTGAAGCGGGCGGGTCGGGGAACACCGGGGAGCTGTTTTTT.

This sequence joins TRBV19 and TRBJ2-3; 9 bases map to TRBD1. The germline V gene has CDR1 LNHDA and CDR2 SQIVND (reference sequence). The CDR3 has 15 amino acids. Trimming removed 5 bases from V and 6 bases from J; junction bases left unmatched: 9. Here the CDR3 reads CASSLSSGTGDTQYF. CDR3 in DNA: TGTGCCAGTAGTCTTTCCTCCGGGACAGGGGATACGCAGTATTTT. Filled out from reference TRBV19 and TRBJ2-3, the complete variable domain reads DGGITQSPKYLFRKEGQNVTLSCEQNLNHDAMYWYRQDPGQGLRLIYYSQIVNDFQKGDIAEGYSVSREKKESFPLTVTSAQKNPTAFYLCASSLSSGTGDTQYFGPGTRLTVL.

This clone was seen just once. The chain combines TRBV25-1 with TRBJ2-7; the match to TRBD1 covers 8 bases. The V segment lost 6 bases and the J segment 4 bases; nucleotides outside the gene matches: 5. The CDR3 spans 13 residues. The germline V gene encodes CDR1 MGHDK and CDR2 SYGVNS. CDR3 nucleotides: TGTGCCAGCAGAGGGACAGGTTCGTACGAGCAGTACTTC. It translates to CASRGTGSYEQYF.

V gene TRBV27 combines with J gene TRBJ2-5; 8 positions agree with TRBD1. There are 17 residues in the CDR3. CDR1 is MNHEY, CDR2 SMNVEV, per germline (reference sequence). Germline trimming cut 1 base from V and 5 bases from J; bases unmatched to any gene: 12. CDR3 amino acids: CASSLLARTGTMETQYF. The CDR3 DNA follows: TGTGCCAGCAGTTTATTGGCCAGGACAGGGACGATGGAGACCCAGTACTTC.

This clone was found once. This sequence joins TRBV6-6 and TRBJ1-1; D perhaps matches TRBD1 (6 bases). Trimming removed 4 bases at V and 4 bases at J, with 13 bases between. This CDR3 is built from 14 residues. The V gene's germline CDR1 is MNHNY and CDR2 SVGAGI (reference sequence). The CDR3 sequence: CASSFRTASTEAFF. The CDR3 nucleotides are TGTGCCAGCAGTTTCCGGACAGCCAGCACTGAAGCTTTCTTT.